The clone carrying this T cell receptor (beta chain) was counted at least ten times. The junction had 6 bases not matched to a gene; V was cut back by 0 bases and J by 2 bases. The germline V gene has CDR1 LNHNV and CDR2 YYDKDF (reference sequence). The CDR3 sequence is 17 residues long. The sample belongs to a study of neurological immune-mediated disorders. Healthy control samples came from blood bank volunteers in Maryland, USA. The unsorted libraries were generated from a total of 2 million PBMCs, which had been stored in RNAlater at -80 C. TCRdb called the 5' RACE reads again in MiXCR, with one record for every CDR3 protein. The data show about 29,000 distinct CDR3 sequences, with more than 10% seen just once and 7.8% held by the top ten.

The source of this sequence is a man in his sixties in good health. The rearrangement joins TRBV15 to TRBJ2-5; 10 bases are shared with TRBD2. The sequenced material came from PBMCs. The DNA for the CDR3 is TGTGCCACCAGCAGAGATCTTCCTAGCGGGGGTCAAGAGACCCAGTACTTC. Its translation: CATSRDLPSGGQETQYF.